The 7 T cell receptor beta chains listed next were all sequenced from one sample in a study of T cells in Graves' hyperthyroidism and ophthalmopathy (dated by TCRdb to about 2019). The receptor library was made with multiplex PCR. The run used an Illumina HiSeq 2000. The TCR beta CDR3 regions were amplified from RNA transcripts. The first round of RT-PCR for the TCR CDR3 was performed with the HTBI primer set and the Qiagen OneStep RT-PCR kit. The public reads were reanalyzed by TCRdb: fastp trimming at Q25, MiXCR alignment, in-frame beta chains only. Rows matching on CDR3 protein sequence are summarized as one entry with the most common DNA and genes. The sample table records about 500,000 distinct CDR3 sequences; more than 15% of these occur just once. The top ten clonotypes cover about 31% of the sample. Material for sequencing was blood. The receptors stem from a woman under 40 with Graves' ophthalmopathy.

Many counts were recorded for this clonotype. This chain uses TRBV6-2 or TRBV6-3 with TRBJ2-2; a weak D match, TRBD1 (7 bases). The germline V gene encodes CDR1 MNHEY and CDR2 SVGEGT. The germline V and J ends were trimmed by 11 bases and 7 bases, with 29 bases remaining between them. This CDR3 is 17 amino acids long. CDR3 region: CASRNWGRGTPIGELFF. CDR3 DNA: TGTGCCTCCCGCAACTGGGGCAGGGGGACTCCGATCGGGGAGCTGTTTTTT.

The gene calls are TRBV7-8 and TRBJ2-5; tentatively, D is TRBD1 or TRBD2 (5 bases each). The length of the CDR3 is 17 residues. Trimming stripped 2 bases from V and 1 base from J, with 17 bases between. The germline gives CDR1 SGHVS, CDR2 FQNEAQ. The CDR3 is CASSLHGGRDRQETQYF. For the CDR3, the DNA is TGTGCCAGCAGCTTACATGGGGGTCGGGACCGCCAAGAGACCCAGTACTTC.

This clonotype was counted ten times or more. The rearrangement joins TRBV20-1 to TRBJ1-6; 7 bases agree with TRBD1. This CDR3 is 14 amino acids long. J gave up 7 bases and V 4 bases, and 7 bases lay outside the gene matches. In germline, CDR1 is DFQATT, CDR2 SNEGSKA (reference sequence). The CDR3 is CSAIRDSLNSPLHF. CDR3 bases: TGCAGTGCTATCCGGGACAGTTTAAATTCACCCCTCCACTTT.

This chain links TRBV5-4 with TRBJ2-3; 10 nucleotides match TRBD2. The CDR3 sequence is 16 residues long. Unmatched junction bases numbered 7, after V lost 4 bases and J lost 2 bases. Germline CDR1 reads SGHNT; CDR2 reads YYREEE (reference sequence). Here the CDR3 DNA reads TGTGCCAGCAGCGTATGGACTAGCGGATCCACAGATACGCAGTATTTT. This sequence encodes CASSVWTSGSTDTQYF.

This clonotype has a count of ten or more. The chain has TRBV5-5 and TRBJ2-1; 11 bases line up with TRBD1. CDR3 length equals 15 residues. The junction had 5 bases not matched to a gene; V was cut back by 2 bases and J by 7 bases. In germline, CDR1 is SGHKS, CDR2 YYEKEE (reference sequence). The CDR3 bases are TGTGCCAGCAGCTTAGGACAGGGGGCTGGGAATGAGCAGTTCTTC. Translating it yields CASSLGQGAGNEQFF.

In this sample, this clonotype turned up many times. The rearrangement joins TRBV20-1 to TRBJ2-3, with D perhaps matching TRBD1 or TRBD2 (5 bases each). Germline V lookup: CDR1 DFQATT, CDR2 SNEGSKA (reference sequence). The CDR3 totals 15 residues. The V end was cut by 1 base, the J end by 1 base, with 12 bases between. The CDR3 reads CSARGTGTRTDTQYF. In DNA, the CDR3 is TGCAGTGCTAGAGGTACCGGGACCCGCACAGATACGCAGTATTTT.

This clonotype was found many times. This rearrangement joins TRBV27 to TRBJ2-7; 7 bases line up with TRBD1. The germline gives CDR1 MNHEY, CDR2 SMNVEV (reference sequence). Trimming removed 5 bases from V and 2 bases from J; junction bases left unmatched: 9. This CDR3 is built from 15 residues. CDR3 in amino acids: CASSATGTVTYEQYF. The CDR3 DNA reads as TGTGCCAGCAGTGCTACCGGGACAGTCACCTACGAGCAGTACTTC.